Listed below are T cell receptor beta chains from one sample, sequenced in a study of regulatory T cells in long-lasting Graves disease. TCRdb processed the multiplex PCR reads anew with MiXCR; each CDR3 protein has one entry. The sample holds roughly 430,000 distinct CDR3 sequences, 15% to 20% seen once. These data are also associated with another study on T cells in Graves' hyperthyroidism and ophthalmopathy.

The sample in question was peripheral blood mononuclear cells (PBMCs), obtained at new diagnosis, from a patient treated with antithyroid drugs. The receptors originated from a woman aged 30 to 39 with Graves disease. The CDR3 runs from the conserved cysteine through the conserved F or W. D genes are given only for firm matches. Part of the rows lack a size; the others show once, few, many or a class for expanded clones.

size	D	length	J	V	DNA	CDR3
.	.	13	TRBJ2-7	TRBV6-2/TRBV6-3	TGTGCCAGCAGTGAACTCCCCGAGGGTTATTTCGACTTC	CASSELPEGYFDF
.	TRBD2	16	TRBJ2-3	TRBV9	TGTGCCAGCAGCGCCAGCGGGAGGGCAAGCACAGATACGCAGTATTTT	CASSASGRASTDTQYF
once	.	15	TRBJ1-1	TRBV4-2	TGTGCCAGCAGCCAAGAAATCGGCAGGACCACTGAAGCTTTCTTT	CASSQEIGRTTEAFF
many	TRBD2	15	TRBJ2-7	TRBV28	TGTGCCAGCAGCTCCTCAGGGAGGGTGGTCTACGAGCAGTACTTC	CASSSSGRVVYEQYF
many	.	17	TRBJ2-1	TRBV7-9	TGTGCCAGCAGCAGACTATTCCAGGGGGGGGCCTACAATGAGCAGTTCTTC	CASSRLFQGGAYNEQFF
few	.	12	TRBJ1-2	TRBV20-1	TGCAGTGCTAGAGCCAGGGACTATGGCTACACCTTC	CSARARDYGYTF
.	.	16	TRBJ2-5	TRBV3-1	TGTGCCAGCAGCCGGGAGGCAGGGAACGTTGGAGAGACCCAGTACTTC	CASSREAGNVGETQYF
many	TRBD2	16	TRBJ2-7	TRBV6-4	TGTGCCAGCACCCGAAAAAGACTAGCGGGAGAACGCGAGCAGTACTTC	CASTRKRLAGEREQYF
few	TRBD1	12	TRBJ1-1	TRBV29-1	TGCAGGACAGGGGCGCCTCTCGGCGAAGCTTTCTTT	CRTGAPLGEAFF
many	.	14	TRBJ2-7	TRBV2	TGTGCCAGCAGTGAATTCGGCGGACACTACGAGCAGTACTTC	CASSEFGGHYEQYF
.	.	14	TRBJ2-5	TRBV11-2	TGTGCCAGCAGTTCGGACAAGCACTCGGAGACCCAGTACTTC	CASSSDKHSETQYF
.	TRBD2	14	TRBJ2-7	TRBV20-1	TGCAGTGCTACTGGGACTAGCGTCTACTACGAGCGGTACTTT	CSATGTSVYYERYF
many	.	18	TRBJ1-1	TRBV3-1	TGTGCCAGCAGCCCCTCATCTATCGGACGGCCCCAGGGCACTGAAGCTTTCTTT	CASSPSSIGRPQGTEAFF
few	TRBD2	17	TRBJ2-7	TRBV19	TGTGCCAGTAGTATAGGTGGTGGTAGCGGGAACTCCTACGAGCAGTACTTC	CASSIGGGSGNSYEQYF
many	TRBD2	14	TRBJ2-1	TRBV5-1	TGCGCCAGCAGCTTGCCCGGACTAGCTCTTGAGCAGTTCTTC	CASSLPGLALEQFF
many	.	14	TRBJ1-2	TRBV7-2	TGTGCCAGCAGCTTAGATCAGGGTTTGTATGGCTACACCTTC	CASSLDQGLYGYTF
.	TRBD2	16	TRBJ2-7	TRBV6-1	TGTGCCAGCAGTGGGGGGACTAGCGGGAGACTCTACGAGCAGTACTTC	CASSGGTSGRLYEQYF
.	.	16	TRBJ2-2	TRBV7-8	TGTGCCAGCAGCTCGTCAGGGGCGGGGAACACCGGGGAGCTGTTTTTT	CASSSSGAGNTGELFF
.	.	14	TRBJ2-7	TRBV27	TGTGCCAGCAGCAACCGTCGGACGGGGGACGAGCAGTACTTC	CASSNRRTGDEQYF
many	TRBD2	13	TRBJ2-7	TRBV7-3	TGTGCCAGCAGCTTAATGACGGGAGGGGAGCAGTACTTC	CASSLMTGGEQYF
few	.	13	TRBJ2-2	TRBV4-1	TGCGCCAGCAGCCTGGTACTTGCCGGGGAGCTGTTTTTT	CASSLVLAGELFF
.	.	14	TRBJ2-3	TRBV18	TGTGCCAGCTCCCCCCAGCGGGGCACAGATACGCAGTATTTT	CASSPQRGTDTQYF
.	.	17	TRBJ2-2	TRBV10-3	TGTGCCATCATTCCCGTTCCGGGACAACCGAACACCGGGGAGCTGTTTTTT	CAIIPVPGQPNTGELFF
.	.	12	TRBJ1-4	TRBV7-9	TGTGCCAGCAGCCCTCTCGCCGAAAAACTGTTTTTT	CASSPLAEKLFF
.	.	14	TRBJ2-7	TRBV7-2	TGTGCCAGCAGCTTAGACCCCGGGGTTAAGGGGCAGTACTTC	CASSLDPGVKGQYF
many	.	13	TRBJ1-1	TRBV2	TGTGCCAGCAGGCGGACCATGAACACTGAAGCTTTCTTT	CASRRTMNTEAFF
many	.	13	TRBJ2-1	TRBV7-9	TGTGCCAGCAGCGGAGGCTGGGGGAATGAGCAGTTCTTC	CASSGGWGNEQFF
many	.	15	TRBJ2-2	TRBV7-2	TGTGCCAGCAGTGCTCAACTCCCGGGGACCGGGGAGCTGTTTTTT	CASSAQLPGTGELFF
.	.	16	TRBJ2-4	TRBV13	TGTGCCAGCAGCCTGGGAGCACTTATGACCAAAAACATTCAGTACTTC	CASSLGALMTKNIQYF
few	.	13	TRBJ2-7	TRBV27	TGTGCCAGCAGTCGGACAGACTACTACGAGCAGTACTTC	CASSRTDYYEQYF
few	.	14	TRBJ2-5	TRBV19	TGTGCCAGTAGTACGGGACTGCCCGAAGAGACCCAGTACTTC	CASSTGLPEETQYF
few	.	18	TRBJ1-6	TRBV9	TGTGCCAGCAGCGTAGGCCCCGCAGAGAGCTCCTATAATTCACCCCTCCACTTT	CASSVGPAESSYNSPLHF
.	TRBD2	17	TRBJ2-3	TRBV7-3	TGTGCCAGCAGCTTATTTGGACTAGAAGGGAACACAGATACGCAGTATTTT	CASSLFGLEGNTDTQYF
few	TRBD1	14	TRBJ1-2	TRBV6-4	TGTGCCAGCAGGCCGACAGGGGGGGGGCATGGCTACACCTTC	CASRPTGGGHGYTF
many	TRBD1	15	TRBJ2-7	TRBV27	TGTGCCAGCAGTAATACCGGGACAGGGGACTACGAGCAGTACTTC	CASSNTGTGDYEQYF
few	.	15	TRBJ2-3	TRBV19	TGTGCCAGTAGTATATGGGTCTCTATCACAGATACGCAGTATTTT	CASSIWVSITDTQYF
many	.	18	TRBJ2-1	TRBV5-1	TGCGCCAGCAGCTTGCGATGGGGGGCGCGAAGCTCCTACAATGAGCAGTTCTTC	CASSLRWGARSSYNEQFF
many	TRBD1	17	TRBJ1-1	TRBV6-5	TGTGCCAGCAGTTACCAGCTGGGACAGGGGGCGGACACTGAAGCTTTCTTT	CASSYQLGQGADTEAFF
many	TRBD2	15	TRBJ2-3	TRBV27	TGTGCCAGCAGTTTTTCCCAGACTAGCATCGATACGCAGTATTTT	CASSFSQTSIDTQYF
many	.	19	TRBJ1-5	TRBV4-3	TGCGCCAGCAGCCAAGATCTGGGTACTGGGTATCTAAGCAATCAGCCCCAGCATTTT	CASSQDLGTGYLSNQPQHF
many	TRBD2	13	TRBJ2-1	TRBV11-2	TGTGCCAGCAGCCGGGGGGGGAACAATGAGCAGTTCTTC	CASSRGGNNEQFF
.	TRBD2	15	TRBJ2-2	TRBV2	TGTGCCAGCAAGACTAGCGGGTCGAACACCGGGGAGCTGTTTTTT	CASKTSGSNTGELFF
.	TRBD2	16	TRBJ2-2	TRBV19	TGTGCCAGTAGTATTGGAATAGCGGGATCGGCCGGGGAGCTGTTTTTT	CASSIGIAGSAGELFF
.	TRBD1	13	TRBJ1-2	TRBV20-1	TGCAGTGCTAGCTCAGGGGGCGGCTATGGCTACACCTTC	CSASSGGGYGYTF
.	.	11	TRBJ2-2	TRBV7-9	TGTGCCAGCAGCTTATACGGGGAGCTGTTTTTT	CASSLYGELFF
many	.	12	TRBJ1-5	TRBV6-1	TGTGCCAGCATGGACTCCAATCAGCCCCAGCATTTT	CASMDSNQPQHF
many	TRBD1	16	TRBJ1-4	TRBV28	TGTGCCAGCAGTTCCGTAGACAGGGGATTTAATGAAAAACTGTTTTTT	CASSSVDRGFNEKLFF
many	.	13	TRBJ2-7	TRBV5-1	TGCGCCAGCAGTCAGTCAGGGCCCTACGAGCAGTACTTC	CASSQSGPYEQYF
few	.	13	TRBJ1-5	TRBV4-3	TGCGCCAGCAGCCCTACCCCCGGGCAGCCCCAGCATTTT	CASSPTPGQPQHF
.	TRBD2	15	TRBJ2-3	TRBV18	TGTGCCAGCTCGTCCGGAGGGAGGGAGACAGATACGCAGTATTTT	CASSSGGRETDTQYF
few	.	15	TRBJ1-2	TRBV19	TGTGCCAGTAGTATAGGAAGCCCAGGGATCTATGGCTACACCTTC	CASSIGSPGIYGYTF
many	.	13	TRBJ2-1	TRBV6-1	TGTGCCAACAGTCCGGCCCTTTACAATGAGCAGTTCTTC	CANSPALYNEQFF
many	.	15	TRBJ1-1	TRBV3-1	TGTGCCAGCAGCCACCGGGGCTTTTATGACACTGAAGCTTTCTTT	CASSHRGFYDTEAFF
.	.	16	TRBJ2-1	TRBV4-1	TGCGCCAGCAGCCACCCTAATGTGGTAGGGCGCAATGAGCAGTTCTTC	CASSHPNVVGRNEQFF
many	.	16	TRBJ2-7	TRBV4-1	TGCGCCAGCAGCCAAGACCTTACGGGACAAACCTACGAGCAGTACTTC	CASSQDLTGQTYEQYF
few	.	16	TRBJ2-3	TRBV5-4	TGTGCCAGCAGCTTGGACGGCGGGTGGGGCACAGATACGCAGTATTTT	CASSLDGGWGTDTQYF
.	.	15	TRBJ2-7	TRBV7-9	TGTGCCAGCAGCTATTATGACGGGTCATCCTACGAGCCGTACTTC	CASSYYDGSSYEPYF
many	.	14	TRBJ1-4	TRBV7-9	TGTGCCAGCAGCCCGGACAGCAGGAATGAAAAACTGTTTTTT	CASSPDSRNEKLFF
few	.	15	TRBJ1-1	TRBV6-1	TGTGCCAGCAGTGACTCCTACAACAAACGGACTGAAGCTTTCTTT	CASSDSYNKRTEAFF